This T cell receptor beta chain was sequenced for a study of T cells after yellow fever vaccination. Overall study findings and caveats: Primary-vaccination clones mostly resurfaced post-booster (roughly 97% CD4, 85% to 90% CD8).

TCRdb called the 5' RACE reads again in MiXCR, with one record for every CDR3 protein. The repertoire holds 500,000 to 650,000 distinct CDR3 sequences, with roughly 12% as singletons. A few counts support this clonotype. The antigen remains unidentified. V lost 2 bases to trimming and J lost 3 bases, with 10 bases between them. CDR1 and CDR2 (germline): SGHVS, FQNEAQ. The CDR3 has 15 amino acids. The J gene is TRBJ1-4, the V gene TRBV7-8; D is perhaps TRBD1 (6 bases). The clonotype was recovered from a man aged 25-40 years who received the YFV17D yellow fever vaccine. Sequencing used PBMCs, obtained on the day of the yellow fever booster vaccination. Written as DNA, the CDR3 is TGTGCCAGCAGCTTATACAGGGTTCCTAATGAAAAACTGTTTTTT. Its protein product is CASSLYRVPNEKLFF.